Judged by abundance, the clone carrying this T cell receptor beta chain is medium-sized. Antigen unknown. The sample originates from a study of vaccination and CD4 T cells after COVID-19. Study details: Overlapping peptides covering the spike proteins of SARS-CoV-2, HCoV-NL63, HCoV-OC43 and HCoV-229E were added to stimulate cells.

The treatment: approximately 9-day PBMC culture with coronavirus spike peptide pools or control peptides (ViraFEST assay). Sequencing of DNA taken from cultured CD4+ T cells relied on the Oncomine TCR Beta short-read assay. Scientists extracted genomic DNA from CD4+ T cells grown in culture. One entry per CDR3 protein, called by TCRdb with MiXCR from the PCR reads. This sample has some 11,000 distinct CDR3 sequences, with less than 55% found just once. The germline CDR1 and CDR2 sequences are SGHNT and YENEEA. This CDR3 contains 15 residues. V gave up 0 bases and J gave up 10 bases, with 13 bases separating them.

The sequencing sample was made of cultured CD4+ T cells from blood. The receptor comes from a human donor with COVID-19. J is TRBJ1-6 and V is TRBV11-3; D remains unclear. The CDR3 protein is CASSLDSRAGSPLHF. DNA of the CDR3: TGTGCCAGCAGCTTAGATAGTCGGGCTGGGTCACCCCTCCACTTT.